One sample yielded the 7 T cell receptor beta chains listed below, sequenced in a study of blood T cells in healthy people across ages. Then a second PCR, running about 7 to 11 cycles, was carried out with a sample-barcoded 5' primer and a J-beta primer mix. TCRdb recomputed calls from the 5' RACE reads with MiXCR, one row per CDR3 protein. This sample has roughly 1.5 million distinct CDR3 sequences; roughly two fifths occur once, and the top ten carry 4%. The source material was blood. These receptors originate from a woman aged 18 to 35 in good health.

The V and J genes are TRBV11-2 and TRBJ1-1; D gene unclear. The CDR3 is 13 amino acids. Germline loops: CDR1 SGHAT, CDR2 FQNNGV. Trimming shortened V by 6 bases and J by 3 bases, and 11 bases separated the two germline ends. CDR3 residues: CASSRKPDTEAFF. In nucleotides, the CDR3 is TGTGCCAGCAGTCGTAAACCGGACACTGAAGCTTTCTTT.

This clonotype has just a few counts. The rearrangement joins TRBV5-1 to TRBJ2-3; D is undetermined. Per the germline V gene, CDR1 is SGHRS and CDR2 is YFSETQ. The V gene lost 1 base and the J gene lost 2 bases, with 8 bases spanning the gap. The CDR3 is 14 residues long. The CDR3 DNA follows: TGCGCCAGCAGCTTGCAGGAGTTCACAGATACGCAGTATTTT. It translates to CASSLQEFTDTQYF.

The table lists this clonotype with a count of one. The chain uses TRBV21-1 and TRBJ1-1. TRBV21-1 is designated a pseudogene. The CDR3 loop spans 11 amino acids. CDR3 region: CASTYVTEAFF. As DNA, the CDR3 is TGTGCCAGCACCTACGTTACTGAAGCTTTCTTT.

The table lists this clonotype with a few counts. The chain recombines TRBV20-1 with TRBJ2-2; 7 nucleotides align to TRBD1. Germline V lookup: CDR1 DFQATT, CDR2 SNEGSKA (reference sequence). V shed 2 bases, J shed 4 bases, and the junction held 7 bases outside the gene matches. The CDR3 consists of 15 residues. CDR3: CSARSQGTPTGELFF. The CDR3 nucleotides read TGCAGTGCTAGATCACAGGGGACCCCCACCGGGGAGCTGTTTTTT.

The V gene is TRBV20-1, the J gene TRBJ1-2; 10 bases fit TRBD1. Germline CDR1 and CDR2: DFQATT and SNEGSKA (reference sequence). This CDR3 comprises 14 residues. For the CDR3, the DNA is TGCAGCCCCGGACAGGGGGGTGCTAACTATGGCTACACCTTC. Translated: CSPGQGGANYGYTF.

CDR3 sequence (DNA): TGTGCCAGTAGTATGGGACTAGGAGTCCATGAGCAGTTCTTC. Amino acids: CASSMGLGVHEQFF. V usage is TRBV19 and J usage is TRBJ2-1; 8 bases agree with TRBD2. The CDR3 has 14 amino acids. V shed 3 bases and J 8 bases; nucleotides not matched to a gene: 6. CDR1 LNHDA and CDR2 SQIVND come from the germline V gene (reference sequence).

This chain links TRBV7-9 with TRBJ1-4, with TRBD1 as a possible D gene (5 bases). The CDR3 runs 15 residues. Germline assignment: CDR1 SEHNR and CDR2 FQNEAQ (reference sequence). V lost 3 bases, J lost 5 bases, and 13 bases lay in between. The CDR3 reads CASSLGGWGNEKLFF. CDR3 bases: TGTGCCAGCAGCTTGGGGGGGTGGGGAAATGAAAAACTGTTTTTT.